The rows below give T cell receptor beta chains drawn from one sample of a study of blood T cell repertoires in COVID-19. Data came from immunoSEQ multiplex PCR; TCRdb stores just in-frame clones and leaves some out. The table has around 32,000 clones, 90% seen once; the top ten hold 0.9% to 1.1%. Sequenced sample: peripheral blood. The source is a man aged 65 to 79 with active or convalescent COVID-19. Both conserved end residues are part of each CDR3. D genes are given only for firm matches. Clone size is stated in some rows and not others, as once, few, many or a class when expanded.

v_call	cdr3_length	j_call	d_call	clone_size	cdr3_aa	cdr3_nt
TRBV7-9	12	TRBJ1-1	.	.	CASSFPFTEAFF	TGTGCCAGCAGTTTTCCGTTCACTGAAGCTTTCTTT
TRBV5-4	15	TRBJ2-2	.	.	CASSFRGSGTGELFF	TGTGCCAGCAGCTTTCGTGGGAGTGGAACCGGGGAGCTGTTTTTT
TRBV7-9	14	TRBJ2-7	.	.	CASSLNLRAYEQYF	TGTGCCAGCAGCTTAAATCTGAGGGCCTACGAGCAGTACTTC
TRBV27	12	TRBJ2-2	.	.	CASTGFAGELFF	TGTGCCAGCACGGGGTTCGCCGGGGAGCTGTTTTTT
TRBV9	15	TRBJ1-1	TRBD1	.	CASSPGGAYQTEAFF	TGTGCCAGCAGCCCAGGGGGCGCGTATCAAACTGAAGCTTTCTTT
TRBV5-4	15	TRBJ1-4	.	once	CASSWQTATNEKLFF	TGTGCCAGCAGCTGGCAGACAGCAACTAATGAAAAACTGTTTTTT
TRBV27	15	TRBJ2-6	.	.	CASSSLSSGANVLTF	TGTGCCAGCAGCTCCCTAAGCTCTGGGGCCAACGTCCTGACTTTC
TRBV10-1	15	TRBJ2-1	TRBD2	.	CASSGLGTSDNEQFF	TGCGCCAGCAGTGGTCTAGGGACTAGCGACAATGAGCAGTTCTTC
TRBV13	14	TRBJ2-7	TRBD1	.	CASSRWDRPREQYF	TGTGCCAGCAGCCGTTGGGACAGGCCGCGGGAGCAGTACTTC
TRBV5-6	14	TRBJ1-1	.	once	CASSRTFGNTEAFF	TGTGCCAGCAGCCGTACGTTCGGGAACACTGAAGCTTTCTTT
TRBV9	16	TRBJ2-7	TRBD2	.	CASSVVGTSATYEQYF	TGTGCCAGCAGCGTAGTCGGCACTAGCGCGACCTACGAGCAGTACTTC
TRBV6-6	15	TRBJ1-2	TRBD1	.	CASRTGTGPPYGYTF	TGTGCCAGCAGAACCGGGACAGGGCCACCCTATGGCTACACCTTC
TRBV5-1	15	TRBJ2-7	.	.	CASSLAAAPSYEQYF	TGCGCCAGCAGCTTGGCGGCGGCTCCCTCCTACGAGCAGTACTTC
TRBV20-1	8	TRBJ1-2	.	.	CSTYGYTF	TGCAGTACATATGGCTACACCTTC
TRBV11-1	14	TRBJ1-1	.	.	CASSSDRLNTEAFF	TGTGCCAGCAGCTCAGACAGGTTAAACACTGAAGCTTTCTTT
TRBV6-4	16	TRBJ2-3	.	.	CASSVHMTGPTDTQYF	TGTGCCAGCAGTGTCCATATGACAGGTCCCACAGATACGCAGTATTTT
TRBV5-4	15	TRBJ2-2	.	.	CASSLRQGYTGELFF	TGTGCCAGCAGCTTGAGGCAGGGATACACCGGGGAGCTGTTTTTT
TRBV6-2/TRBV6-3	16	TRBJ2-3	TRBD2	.	CASSSLAGVYTDTQYF	TGTGCCAGCAGTTCTCTAGCGGGAGTTTACACAGATACGCAGTATTTT
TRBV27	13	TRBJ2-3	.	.	CASSFLSTDTQYF	TGTGCCAGCAGTTTTCTTTCCACAGATACGCAGTATTTT
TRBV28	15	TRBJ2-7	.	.	CASSSAGRPSYEQYF	TGTGCCAGCAGTTCCGCGGGCCGTCCCTCCTACGAGCAGTACTTC
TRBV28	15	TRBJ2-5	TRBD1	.	CASNTAGGAKETQYF	TGTGCCAGCAATACCGCAGGGGGCGCGAAAGAGACCCAGTACTTC
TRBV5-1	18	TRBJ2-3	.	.	CASSPGSKDFLSTDTQYF	TGCGCCAGCAGCCCCGGGTCCAAGGACTTCCTCAGCACAGATACGCAGTATTTT
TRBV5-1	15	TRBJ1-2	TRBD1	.	CASSLEGQGVYGYTF	TGCGCCAGCAGCTTGGAGGGACAGGGAGTTTATGGCTACACCTTC
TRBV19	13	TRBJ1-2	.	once	CASSTPARLGYTF	TGTGCCAGTAGTACCCCAGCCAGACTTGGCTACACCTTC
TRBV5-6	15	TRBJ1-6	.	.	CASSLRGTDNSPLHF	TGTGCCAGCAGCTTGCGGGGGACGGACAATTCACCCCTCCACTTT
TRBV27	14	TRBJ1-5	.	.	CASSLGGGNQPQHF	TGTGCCAGCAGCTTGGGAGGGGGCAATCAGCCCCAGCATTTT
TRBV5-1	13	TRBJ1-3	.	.	CASSLTVWDTIYF	TGCGCCAGCAGCCTGACAGTATGGGACACCATATATTTT
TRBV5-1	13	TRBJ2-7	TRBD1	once	CASSSDRGKEQYF	TGCGCCAGCAGCTCCGACAGGGGGAAAGAGCAGTACTTC
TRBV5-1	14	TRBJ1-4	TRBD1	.	CASSERQGKEKLFF	TGCGCCAGCAGCGAACGACAGGGGAAGGAAAAACTGTTTTTT
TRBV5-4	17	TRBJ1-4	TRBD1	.	CASTTGGARAANEKLFF	TGTGCCAGCACGACAGGGGGCGCGAGAGCCGCTAATGAAAAACTGTTTTTT
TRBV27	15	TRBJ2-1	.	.	CASSLQGRFYNEQFF	TGTGCCAGCAGTTTGCAGGGCCGGTTCTACAATGAGCAGTTCTTC